A selection of T cell receptor beta chains follows, all from one sample in a study of vaccination effects on CD4 cells after COVID-19. Sequenced by immunoSEQ multiplex PCR; TCRdb stores in-frame clones only, minus some. Found here are some 20,000 clones, around 70% of them singletons; the top ten hold approximately 16%. These receptors have no known antigen. The input for sequencing was CD4+ T cells from PBMCs cultured with HCoV-229E spike peptides, taken before COVID-19 vaccination. These receptors were collected from a human donor who received a COVID-19 vaccine. CDR3s include the opening cysteine and the closing phenylalanine or tryptophan. Fields, in order: CDR3 protein, CDR3 DNA, V gene, J gene, D gene, clone size. D genes are given only for firm matches. A clone size is listed for some rows: how often the clone was seen (once, few, many), or a class if it is expanded.

CDR3aa: CASSSQGGSTEAFF
CDR3nt: TGCGCCAGCAGCTCTCAGGGTGGGAGCACTGAAGCTTTCTTT
v_gene: TRBV5-1
j_gene: TRBJ1-1
d_gene: -
abundance: -

CDR3aa: CASTESGGAETQYF
CDR3nt: TGTGCCAGCACGGAGAGCGGGGGGGCGGAGACCCAGTACTTC
v_gene: TRBV7-9
j_gene: TRBJ2-5
d_gene: TRBD2
abundance: -

CDR3aa: CASSFQENNSPLHF
CDR3nt: TGTGCCAGCAGCTTCCAAGAGAATAATTCACCCCTCCACTTT
v_gene: TRBV6-5
j_gene: TRBJ1-6
d_gene: -
abundance: -

CDR3aa: CASSIGGGLAVQETQYF
CDR3nt: TGTGCCAGTAGTATAGGGGGTGGACTAGCGGTACAAGAGACCCAGTACTTC
v_gene: TRBV19
j_gene: TRBJ2-5
d_gene: TRBD2
abundance: -

CDR3aa: CASSLGRLDTIYF
CDR3nt: TGTGCCAGCAGCTTAGGCAGGTTGGACACCATATATTTT
v_gene: TRBV7-7
j_gene: TRBJ1-3
d_gene: -
abundance: -

CDR3aa: CASSLGQGGQPQHF
CDR3nt: TGTGCCAGCAGCTTAGGACAGGGAGGCCAGCCCCAGCATTTT
v_gene: TRBV7-9
j_gene: TRBJ1-5
d_gene: TRBD1
abundance: -

CDR3aa: CSASLWGGRADTQYF
CDR3nt: TGCAGTGCTAGTTTATGGGGGGGCCGGGCAGATACGCAGTATTTT
v_gene: TRBV20-1
j_gene: TRBJ2-3
d_gene: -
abundance: -

CDR3aa: CASKEGARAGANVLTF
CDR3nt: TGTGCCAGCAAGGAGGGGGCAAGGGCTGGGGCCAACGTCCTGACTTTC
v_gene: TRBV2
j_gene: TRBJ2-6
d_gene: -
abundance: -

CDR3aa: CASSLAVALSYEQYF
CDR3nt: TGTGCCAGCAGCTTAGCGGTTGCCTTATCCTACGAGCAGTACTTC
v_gene: TRBV7-9
j_gene: TRBJ2-7
d_gene: -
abundance: -

CDR3aa: CASQRTGATGELFF
CDR3nt: TGTGCCAGCCAGAGGACAGGGGCGACCGGGGAGCTGTTTTTT
v_gene: TRBV19
j_gene: TRBJ2-2
d_gene: TRBD1
abundance: few

CDR3aa: CASSLGWGTEGEKLFF
CDR3nt: TGCGCCAGCAGCTTGGGATGGGGGACAGAAGGCGAAAAACTGTTTTTT
v_gene: TRBV5-1
j_gene: TRBJ1-4
d_gene: TRBD1
abundance: -

CDR3aa: CASSKLAGEFYNEQFF
CDR3nt: TGCGCCAGCAGCAAACTAGCGGGGGAATTCTACAATGAGCAGTTCTTC
v_gene: TRBV5-1
j_gene: TRBJ2-1
d_gene: TRBD2
abundance: -

CDR3aa: CSVDGKGGGQQYF
CDR3nt: TGCAGCGTCGACGGTAAAGGTGGAGGTCAGCAGTACTTC
v_gene: TRBV29-1
j_gene: TRBJ2-7
d_gene: -
abundance: -

CDR3aa: CASSVGTVNQPQHF
CDR3nt: TGTGCCAGCAGCGTAGGTACGGTGAATCAGCCCCAGCATTTT
v_gene: TRBV9
j_gene: TRBJ1-5
d_gene: -
abundance: -

CDR3aa: CASSFGGAGETQYF
CDR3nt: TGTGCCAGTAGTTTTGGAGGGGCGGGGGAGACCCAGTACTTC
v_gene: TRBV19
j_gene: TRBJ2-5
d_gene: -
abundance: -

CDR3aa: CASSQDPGYGYTF
CDR3nt: TGCGCCAGCAGCCAAGACCCAGGGTATGGCTACACCTTC
v_gene: TRBV4-1
j_gene: TRBJ1-2
d_gene: -
abundance: -

CDR3aa: CASSESEGYTEAFF
CDR3nt: TGCGCCAGCAGTGAGTCTGAAGGGTACACTGAAGCTTTCTTT
v_gene: TRBV10-1
j_gene: TRBJ1-1
d_gene: -
abundance: -

CDR3aa: CASRGVLGLVTQETQYF
CDR3nt: TGTGCCAGCAGGGGGGTTTTGGGACTAGTGACACAAGAGACCCAGTACTTC
v_gene: TRBV2
j_gene: TRBJ2-5
d_gene: TRBD2
abundance: -

CDR3aa: CASSLIFRGPNYGYTF
CDR3nt: TGCGCCAGCAGCTTGATCTTCAGGGGACCTAACTATGGCTACACCTTC
v_gene: TRBV5-1
j_gene: TRBJ1-2
d_gene: -
abundance: -

CDR3aa: CANKGQEDEKLFF
CDR3nt: TGTGCCAATAAAGGACAGGAGGATGAAAAACTGTTTTTT
v_gene: TRBV10-3
j_gene: TRBJ1-4
d_gene: TRBD1
abundance: -

CDR3aa: CASSQTRAGRAEAFF
CDR3nt: TGTGCCAGCAGCCAAACCAGGGCAGGGAGAGCTGAAGCTTTCTTT
v_gene: TRBV3-1/TRBV3-2
j_gene: TRBJ1-1
d_gene: -
abundance: -

CDR3aa: CASSLAIDTQYF
CDR3nt: TGTGCCAGCAGCTTAGCCATAGATACGCAGTATTTT
v_gene: TRBV7-9
j_gene: TRBJ2-3
d_gene: -
abundance: -

CDR3aa: CASTLGLDLGKAQFF
CDR3nt: TGTGCCAGCACCCTAGGACTAGACCTTGGTAAGGCGCAGTTCTTC
v_gene: TRBV3-1/TRBV3-2
j_gene: TRBJ2-1
d_gene: TRBD2
abundance: once

CDR3aa: CASKGGASTDTQYF
CDR3nt: TGTGCCAGCAAAGGGGGGGCCAGCACAGATACGCAGTATTTT
v_gene: TRBV2
j_gene: TRBJ2-3
d_gene: -
abundance: -

CDR3aa: CASTTDSETQYF
CDR3nt: TGTGCCAGCACCACCGACAGTGAGACCCAGTACTTC
v_gene: TRBV28
j_gene: TRBJ2-5
d_gene: -
abundance: few

CDR3aa: CASSMASAGYDYEQYF
CDR3nt: TGTGCCAGTAGTATGGCCTCGGCGGGTTACGACTACGAGCAGTACTTC
v_gene: TRBV19
j_gene: TRBJ2-7
d_gene: -
abundance: medium-sized

CDR3aa: CASTGELRYGEQFF
CDR3nt: TGCGCCAGCACTGGGGAGTTACGGTATGGTGAGCAGTTCTTC
v_gene: TRBV10-1
j_gene: TRBJ2-1
d_gene: -
abundance: -

CDR3aa: CASSQEDWAGYGYTF
CDR3nt: TGCGCCAGCAGCCAGGAGGACTGGGCGGGATATGGCTACACCTTC
v_gene: TRBV4-1
j_gene: TRBJ1-2
d_gene: -
abundance: -

CDR3aa: CASSLGDRVGQPQHF
CDR3nt: TGTGCCAGCAGCTTGGGGGACAGGGTTGGCCAGCCCCAGCATTTT
v_gene: TRBV5-8
j_gene: TRBJ1-5
d_gene: TRBD1
abundance: once

CDR3aa: CASSQADRGETQYF
CDR3nt: TGTGCCAGCAGCCAAGCGGACAGGGGAGAGACCCAGTACTTC
v_gene: TRBV3-1/TRBV3-2
j_gene: TRBJ2-5
d_gene: TRBD1
abundance: -

CDR3aa: CASSTGLAAQYF
CDR3nt: TGTGCCAGTAGTACGGGACTAGCGGCGCAGTATTTT
v_gene: TRBV19
j_gene: TRBJ2-3
d_gene: TRBD2
abundance: -

CDR3aa: CASSYDGEGKNIQYF
CDR3nt: TGTGCCAGCAGTTACGACGGGGAAGGCAAAAACATTCAGTACTTC
v_gene: TRBV6-2/TRBV6-3
j_gene: TRBJ2-4
d_gene: -
abundance: -

CDR3aa: CAWSPHPTGVYEQYF
CDR3nt: TGTGCCTGGAGTCCCCATCCCACAGGGGTTTACGAGCAGTACTTC
v_gene: TRBV30
j_gene: TRBJ2-7
d_gene: TRBD1
abundance: -

CDR3aa: CAWRNTFIGELFF
CDR3nt: TGTGCCTGGAGAAACACTTTCATCGGGGAGCTGTTTTTT
v_gene: TRBV30
j_gene: TRBJ2-2
d_gene: -
abundance: -

CDR3aa: CASKKNTGELFF
CDR3nt: TGTGCCAGCAAGAAGAACACCGGGGAGCTGTTTTTT
v_gene: TRBV6-1
j_gene: TRBJ2-2
d_gene: -
abundance: -

CDR3aa: CASSPIMGGANYGYTF
CDR3nt: TGTGCCAGCTCACCAATCATGGGGGGCGCAAACTATGGCTACACCTTC
v_gene: TRBV18
j_gene: TRBJ1-2
d_gene: -
abundance: -

CDR3aa: CSVSGGGSNQPQHF
CDR3nt: TGCAGCGTTTCAGGGGGCGGAAGCAATCAGCCCCAGCATTTT
v_gene: TRBV29-1
j_gene: TRBJ1-5
d_gene: TRBD1
abundance: -

CDR3aa: CSARTGNGYTF
CDR3nt: TGCAGTGCCAGGACGGGTAATGGCTACACCTTC
v_gene: TRBV20-1
j_gene: TRBJ1-2
d_gene: -
abundance: -

CDR3aa: CASSYSVRGPYEQYF
CDR3nt: TGTGCCAGCAGTTACTCCGTCCGGGGTCCCTACGAGCAGTACTTC
v_gene: TRBV6-5
j_gene: TRBJ2-7
d_gene: -
abundance: -

CDR3aa: CASRGTGVQTQYF
CDR3nt: TGTGCCAGCAGAGGAACAGGGGTCCAGACGCAGTATTTT
v_gene: TRBV7-6
j_gene: TRBJ2-3
d_gene: TRBD1
abundance: -

CDR3aa: CASSLGGWRVSTDTQYF
CDR3nt: TGTGCCAGCAGCTTAGGGGGGTGGCGGGTAAGCACAGATACGCAGTATTTT
v_gene: TRBV7-2
j_gene: TRBJ2-3
d_gene: -
abundance: -

CDR3aa: CAWSGLQGNQPQHF
CDR3nt: TGTGCCTGGAGTGGTTTACAAGGCAATCAGCCCCAGCATTTT
v_gene: TRBV30
j_gene: TRBJ1-5
d_gene: -
abundance: -

CDR3aa: CASSIQTGIPYEQYF
CDR3nt: TGCGCCAGCAGCATACAGACAGGGATCCCCTACGAGCAGTACTTC
v_gene: TRBV5-1
j_gene: TRBJ2-7
d_gene: TRBD1
abundance: -

CDR3aa: CASGEVGQAYEQYF
CDR3nt: TGCGCCAGCGGCGAGGTGGGACAGGCCTACGAGCAGTACTTC
v_gene: TRBV23-1
j_gene: TRBJ2-7
d_gene: TRBD1
abundance: -

CDR3aa: CASSPRQGVSDQPQHF
CDR3nt: TGTGCCAGCAGCCCCAGACAGGGGGTATCGGATCAGCCCCAGCATTTT
v_gene: TRBV5-5
j_gene: TRBJ1-5
d_gene: TRBD1
abundance: -

CDR3aa: CASSQAGTDTQYF
CDR3nt: TGTGCCAGCAGCCAGGCTGGGACAGATACGCAGTATTTT
v_gene: TRBV7-7
j_gene: TRBJ2-3
d_gene: -
abundance: once

CDR3aa: CASLPDLGTEAFF
CDR3nt: TGTGCCAGCTTACCAGACCTGGGGACTGAAGCTTTCTTT
v_gene: TRBV6-5
j_gene: TRBJ1-1
d_gene: -
abundance: -

CDR3aa: CASSLSSSYNEQFF
CDR3nt: TGTGCCAGCTCACTCTCGAGCTCCTACAATGAGCAGTTCTTC
v_gene: TRBV18
j_gene: TRBJ2-1
d_gene: -
abundance: few

CDR3aa: CASRAGQIATGELFF
CDR3nt: TGCGCCAGCAGAGCGGGACAGATAGCAACCGGGGAGCTGTTTTTT
v_gene: TRBV5-1
j_gene: TRBJ2-2
d_gene: -
abundance: -

CDR3aa: CASSYGGYTEFF
CDR3nt: TGTGCCAGCAGTTATGGAGGCTATACTGAGTTCTTC
v_gene: TRBV6-6
j_gene: TRBJ2-1
d_gene: -
abundance: once

CDR3aa: CASSRRAARGRSGYGYTF
CDR3nt: TGTGCCAGCAGCAGAAGGGCAGCAAGGGGGCGCTCTGGCTATGGCTACACCTTC
v_gene: TRBV2
j_gene: TRBJ1-2
d_gene: TRBD1
abundance: -

CDR3aa: CASSFGGANEQFF
CDR3nt: TGCGCCAGCAGCTTCGGGGGGGCCAATGAGCAGTTCTTC
v_gene: TRBV5-1
j_gene: TRBJ2-1
d_gene: TRBD2
abundance: -

CDR3aa: CASSEQGVEQYF
CDR3nt: TGTGCCAGCAGTGAACAGGGAGTCGAGCAGTACTTC
v_gene: TRBV6-1
j_gene: TRBJ2-7
d_gene: -
abundance: few

CDR3aa: CASSLMGLVPRQETQYF
CDR3nt: TGTGCCAGCAGCTTAATGGGACTAGTTCCTCGGCAAGAGACCCAGTACTTC
v_gene: TRBV7-2
j_gene: TRBJ2-5
d_gene: TRBD2
abundance: few